This T cell receptor beta chain was captured in a study of blood T cell repertoires in COVID-19. At the level of the study: COVID-19 samples, acute and convalescent, were from the United States, Italy and Spain. The analysed material was cDNA or gDNA that came from T cells, B-cell-depleted T cells, or PBMCs.

CDR3 length equals 15 residues. The V end lost 1 base, the J end lost 1 base, and 11 bases lay between the germline ends. Germline CDR1 is MGHRA and CDR2 is YSYEKL. Per the authors' pipeline: Estimates of nucleated cell counts were drawn from the amplification of reference gene primers. The data were produced by immunoSEQ multiplex PCR, yet TCRdb's version contains in-frame clones alone and is incomplete. V and J calls and clone size are as listed in that table; D and trimming were resolved from the DNA. The sample yields more than 85,000 clones, around 86% seen once. The clonotype was recovered from a man in his fifties with acute or convalescent COVID-19. Sequenced: peripheral blood. The chain combines TRBV4-1 with TRBJ2-7; D perhaps matches TRBD1 (6 bases). CDR3 coding DNA: TGCGCCAGCAGCCAAGTCACAGGGAATTCCTACGAGCAGTACTTC. Protein sequence: CASSQVTGNSYEQYF.